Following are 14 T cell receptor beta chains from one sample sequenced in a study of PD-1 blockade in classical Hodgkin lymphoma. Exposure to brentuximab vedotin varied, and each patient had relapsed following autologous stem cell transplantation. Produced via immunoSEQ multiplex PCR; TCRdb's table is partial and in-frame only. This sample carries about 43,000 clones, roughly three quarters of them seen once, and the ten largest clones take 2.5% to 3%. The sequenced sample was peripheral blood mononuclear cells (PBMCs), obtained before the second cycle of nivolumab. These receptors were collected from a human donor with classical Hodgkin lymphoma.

The CDR3 loop reads CASSLGQGATNYGYTF. The CDR3 DNA sequence: TGTGCCAGCAGCTTAGGACAGGGGGCAACTAACTATGGCTACACCTTC. The chain joins TRBV11-1 to TRBJ1-2; 10 bases align to TRBD1. The CDR3 extends over 16 amino acids. Germline V lookup: CDR1 SGHAT, CDR2 FQDESV (reference sequence). The V gene end was trimmed by 1 base and the J gene end by 0 bases; junction bases not matched to a gene: 2.

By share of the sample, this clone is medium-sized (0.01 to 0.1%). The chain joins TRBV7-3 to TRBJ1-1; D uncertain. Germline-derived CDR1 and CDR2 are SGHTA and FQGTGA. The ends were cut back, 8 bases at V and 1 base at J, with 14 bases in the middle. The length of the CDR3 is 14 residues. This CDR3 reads CASCRGAGNTEAFF. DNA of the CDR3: TGTGCCAGCTGCCGAGGCGCGGGGAACACTGAAGCTTTCTTT.

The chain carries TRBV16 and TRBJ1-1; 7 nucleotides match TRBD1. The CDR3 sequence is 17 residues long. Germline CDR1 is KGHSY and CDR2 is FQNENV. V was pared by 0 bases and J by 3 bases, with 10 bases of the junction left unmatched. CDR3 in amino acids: CASSQSGRGIVDTEAFF. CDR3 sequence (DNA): TGTGCCAGCAGCCAATCGGGCAGGGGGATAGTCGACACTGAAGCTTTCTTT.

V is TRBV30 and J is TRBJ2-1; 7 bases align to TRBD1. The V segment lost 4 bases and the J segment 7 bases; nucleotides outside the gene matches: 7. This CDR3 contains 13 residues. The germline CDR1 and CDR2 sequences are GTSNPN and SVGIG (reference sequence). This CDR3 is CAWTDRVRNEQFF. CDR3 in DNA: TGTGCCTGGACTGACAGGGTTAGAAATGAGCAGTTCTTC.

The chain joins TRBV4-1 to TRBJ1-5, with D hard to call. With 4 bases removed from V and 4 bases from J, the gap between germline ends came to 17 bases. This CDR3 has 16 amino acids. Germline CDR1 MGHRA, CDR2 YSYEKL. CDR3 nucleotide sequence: TGCGCCAGCAGCCTGACGGCGTCCAGCAGGAATCAGCCCCAGCATTTT. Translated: CASSLTASSRNQPQHF.

CDR3 region: CASSLRDWSSGANVLTF. As DNA, the CDR3 is TGTGCCAGCAGCTTACGTGACTGGAGCTCTGGGGCCAACGTCCTGACTTTC. The V and J genes are TRBV7-9 and TRBJ2-6; D is ambiguous. Trimming left V 2 bases short and J 0 bases short, with 11 bases between. This CDR3 spans 17 amino acids. The germline gives CDR1 SEHNR, CDR2 FQNEAQ (reference sequence). Drawing the rest from reference TRBV7-9 and TRBJ2-6, the complete variable domain is DTGVSQNPRHKITKRGQNVTFRCDPISEHNRLYWYRQTLGQGPEFLTYFQNEAQLEKSRLLSDRFSAERPKGSFSTLEIQRTEQGDSAMYLCASSLRDWSSGANVLTFGAGSRLTVL.

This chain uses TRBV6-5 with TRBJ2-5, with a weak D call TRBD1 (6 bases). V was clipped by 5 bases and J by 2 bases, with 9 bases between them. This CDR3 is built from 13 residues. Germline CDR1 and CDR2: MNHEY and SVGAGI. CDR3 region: CASSKGQQETQYF. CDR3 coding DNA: TGTGCCAGCAGTAAAGGACAGCAAGAGACCCAGTACTTC.

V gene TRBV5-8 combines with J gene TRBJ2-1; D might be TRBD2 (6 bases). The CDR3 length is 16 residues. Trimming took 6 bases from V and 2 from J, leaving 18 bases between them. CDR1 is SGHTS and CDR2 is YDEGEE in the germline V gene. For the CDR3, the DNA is TGTGCCAGCACCTACAGCCTTAGCGGCCCCTACAATGAGCAGTTCTTC. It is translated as CASTYSLSGPYNEQFF.

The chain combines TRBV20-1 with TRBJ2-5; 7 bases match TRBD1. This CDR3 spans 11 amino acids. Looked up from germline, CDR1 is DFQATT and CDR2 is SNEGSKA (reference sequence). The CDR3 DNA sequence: TGCAAGGGGGCCCGGTTGGAGACCCAGTACTTC. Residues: CKGARLETQYF.

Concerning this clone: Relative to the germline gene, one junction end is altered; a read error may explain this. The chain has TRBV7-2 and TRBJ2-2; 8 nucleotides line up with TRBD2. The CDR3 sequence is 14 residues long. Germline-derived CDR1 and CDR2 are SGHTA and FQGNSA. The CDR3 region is CASSLAGNTGELFF. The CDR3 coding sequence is TGTGCCAGCAGCCTAGCGGGGAACACCGGGGAGCTGTTTTTT.

This CDR3 is CASSLETGSHGYTF. DNA of the CDR3: TGCGCCAGCAGCTTGGAGACAGGATCTCATGGCTACACCTTC. The V and J genes are TRBV5-1 and TRBJ1-2, with D perhaps TRBD1 (6 bases). Trimming took 0 bases from V and 6 from J, leaving 12 bases between them. CDR1 is SGHRS, CDR2 YFSETQ, per germline. The CDR3 contains 14 residues.

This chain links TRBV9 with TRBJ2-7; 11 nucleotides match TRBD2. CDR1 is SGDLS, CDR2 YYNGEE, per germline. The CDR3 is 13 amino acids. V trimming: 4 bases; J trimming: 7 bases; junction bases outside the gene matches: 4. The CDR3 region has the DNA TGTGCCAGCAGCCTAGCGGGAGGAGGGGAGCAGTACTTC. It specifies CASSLAGGGEQYF.

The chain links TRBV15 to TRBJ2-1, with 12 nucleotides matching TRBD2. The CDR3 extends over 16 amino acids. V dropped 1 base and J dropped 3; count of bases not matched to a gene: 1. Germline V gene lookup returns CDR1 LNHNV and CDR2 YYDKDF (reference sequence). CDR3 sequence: CATSRGGLAGYNEQFF. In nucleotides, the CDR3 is TGTGCCACCAGCAGAGGGGGACTAGCGGGCTACAATGAGCAGTTCTTC.

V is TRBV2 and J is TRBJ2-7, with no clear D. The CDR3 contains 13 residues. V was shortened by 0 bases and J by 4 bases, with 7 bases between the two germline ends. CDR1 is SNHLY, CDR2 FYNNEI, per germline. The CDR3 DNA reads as TGTGCCAGCAGTGAAGCCAGAAAGTACGAGCAGTACTTC. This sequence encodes CASSEARKYEQYF.